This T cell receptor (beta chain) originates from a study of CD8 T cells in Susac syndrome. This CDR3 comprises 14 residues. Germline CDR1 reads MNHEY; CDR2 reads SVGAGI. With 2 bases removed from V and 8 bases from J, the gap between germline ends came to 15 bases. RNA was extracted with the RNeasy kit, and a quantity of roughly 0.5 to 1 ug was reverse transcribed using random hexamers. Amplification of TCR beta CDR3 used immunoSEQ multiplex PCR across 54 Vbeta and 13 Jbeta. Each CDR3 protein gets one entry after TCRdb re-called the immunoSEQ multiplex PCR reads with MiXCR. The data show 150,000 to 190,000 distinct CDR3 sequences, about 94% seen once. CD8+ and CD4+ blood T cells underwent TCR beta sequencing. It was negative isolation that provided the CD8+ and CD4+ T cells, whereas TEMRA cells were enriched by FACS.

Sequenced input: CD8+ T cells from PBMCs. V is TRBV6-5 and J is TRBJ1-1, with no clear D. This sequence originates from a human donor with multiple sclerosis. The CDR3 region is CASSYGEGITEAFF. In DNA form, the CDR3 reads TGTGCCAGCAGTTACGGGGAAGGGATCACCGAAGCTTTCTTT.